This T cell receptor (beta chain) was identified in a study of Graves' ophthalmopathy and Graves' hyperthyroidism. Whole-study findings and limits: A model of 13 signatures distinguished ophthalmopathy from stable hyperthyroidism at about 86% sensitivity and nearly 82% specificity. Most expanded thyroid clonotypes above 0.001 frequency also appeared in blood.

Concerning this clonotype: Its antigen is not identified.

Moderate-to-severe activity, with CAS ≥3, NOSPECS ≥4 and duration under 3 months, characterized the donors with ophthalmopathy. It was on clinical symptoms, serum thyroxine, TRAb, thyroid ultrasound and orbital computed tomography that diagnosis relied. The CDR3 contains 13 residues. CDR1 and CDR2 (germline): SQVTM, ANQGSEA. Using RNA transcripts, the TCR beta CDR3 regions were amplified. The workflow started with a first-round RT-PCR run with HTBI primers and then moved on to a second-round multiplex PCR. A single record per CDR3 protein comes from TCRdb applying MiXCR to the multiplex PCR reads. The sample has 600,000 to 700,000 distinct CDR3 sequences; over 40% are singletons.

V gene TRBV29-1 combines with J gene TRBJ2-7, with 10 positions matching TRBD1. Sequencing was done on a sample of peripheral blood. This TCR derives from an adult man with Graves' ophthalmopathy. Here the CDR3 reads CSAQDRGSYEQYF. Here the CDR3 DNA reads TGCAGTGCTCAGGACAGGGGGAGCTACGAGCAGTACTTC.